This record covers a single T cell receptor beta chain. Its antigen is unidentified. This entry belongs to a study of T cells expressing NK-cell markers. Study-wide background: It was sorted CD3+CD56+NKG2C+, CD3+CD56+NKG2C- and CD3+CD56-NKG2C+ T cells that supplied the TCR beta repertoires.

The study's findings and limits: The study found these clonotypes also leading the CD3+CD56-NKG2C+ fraction in four donors.

Germline assignment: CDR1 ENHRY and CDR2 SYGVKD. The CDR3 is 13 amino acids. TCR beta libraries carry UMIs added by 5'RACE template switching. TCRdb re-analyzed the 5' RACE reads; it lists each CDR3 protein once, without DNA. The sample shows approximately 150,000 distinct CDR3 sequences, and around 12% sits with its ten largest clones. The chain has TRBV10-3 and TRBJ2-7; lacking DNA, the TRBD1 call made by TCRdb goes unchecked. This clonotype originated in a man aged 18 to 30 in good health. The sequencing input was blood T cells: a sorted CD56 or NKG2C T cell subset, CD4+ or CD8+ T cells, or bulk PBMC T cells (not recorded which). The CDR3 sequence is CATRPGSAYEQYF.